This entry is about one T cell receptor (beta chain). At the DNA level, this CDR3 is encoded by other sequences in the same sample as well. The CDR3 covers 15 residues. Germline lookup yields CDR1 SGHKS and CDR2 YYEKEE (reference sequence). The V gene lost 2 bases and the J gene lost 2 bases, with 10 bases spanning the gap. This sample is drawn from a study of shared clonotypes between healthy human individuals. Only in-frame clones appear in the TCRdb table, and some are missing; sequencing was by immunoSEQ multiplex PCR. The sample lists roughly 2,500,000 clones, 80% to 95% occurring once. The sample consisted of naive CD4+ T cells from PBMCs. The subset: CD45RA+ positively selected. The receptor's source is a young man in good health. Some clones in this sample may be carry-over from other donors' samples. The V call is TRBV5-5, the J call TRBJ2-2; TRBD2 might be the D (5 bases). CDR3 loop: CASSFGGPNTGELFF. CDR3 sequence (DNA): TGTGCCAGCAGCTTTGGCGGGCCCAACACCGGGGAGCTGTTTTTT.